The next 2 T cell receptor beta chains were all read from a single sample in a study of T-cell reconstitution after alpha-beta-depleted transplantation in children. Unique molecular identifiers were used in preparing the TCRbeta library. TCRdb redid the calling of the PCR reads with MiXCR, one entry per CDR3 protein. Of a few hundred thousand distinct CDR3 sequences listed, roughly 30% are singletons. Here the sequenced sample was PBMCs, taken before TCRalphabeta/CD19-depleted stem cell transplant. All receptors derive from a boy under two years old with Wiskott-Aldrich syndrome, due to receive a stem cell transplant.

Only one count was recorded for this clonotype. The rearrangement links TRBV7-9 to TRBJ1-6; unclear D gene. This CDR3 region has 16 residues. Deletions cut 5 bases from V and 0 bases from J, with 11 bases between. Germline values: CDR1 SEHNR, CDR2 FQNEAQ (reference sequence). CDR3 residues: CASSPRGSSYNSPLHF. In DNA, the CDR3 is TGTGCCAGCAGCCCTCGCGGGAGCTCCTATAATTCACCCCTCCACTTT.

This clonotype was recorded at least ten times. The V and J genes are TRBV12-3 or TRBV12-4 and TRBJ1-2; D remains unclear. Deletions cut 1 base from V and 8 bases from J, with 5 bases between. This CDR3 has 11 amino acids. DNA of the CDR3: TGTGCCAGCAGTTTAGGACGAGGCTACACCTTC. Translating gives CASSLGRGYTF.